This entry features one T cell receptor (beta chain) sequence. The target antigen is unknown. In germline, CDR1 is ENHRY, CDR2 SYGVKD. The V end was cut by 0 bases, the J end by 2 bases, with 8 bases between. This CDR3 region has 15 residues. This record comes from a study of T cell responses to AZD1222 COVID-19 vaccine. Repertoires were generated with immunoSEQ multiplex PCR, while TCRdb's copy carries only in-frame clones and drops some. The sample includes 160,000 or so clones, approximately 94% seen only once; the top ten take approximately 4.8%. Study results and caveats: Baseline seropositivity characterized only six AZD1222 recipients.

The V and J genes are TRBV10-3 and TRBJ1-3, with D unresolved. Sequencing was performed on peripheral blood, taken 28 days after the second AZD1222 dose. The source of this sequence is an adult who received the AZD1222 COVID-19 vaccine. DNA of the CDR3: TGTGCCATCAGTGAGTCGGCAATAACTGGAAACACCATATATTTT. Protein: CAISESAITGNTIYF.